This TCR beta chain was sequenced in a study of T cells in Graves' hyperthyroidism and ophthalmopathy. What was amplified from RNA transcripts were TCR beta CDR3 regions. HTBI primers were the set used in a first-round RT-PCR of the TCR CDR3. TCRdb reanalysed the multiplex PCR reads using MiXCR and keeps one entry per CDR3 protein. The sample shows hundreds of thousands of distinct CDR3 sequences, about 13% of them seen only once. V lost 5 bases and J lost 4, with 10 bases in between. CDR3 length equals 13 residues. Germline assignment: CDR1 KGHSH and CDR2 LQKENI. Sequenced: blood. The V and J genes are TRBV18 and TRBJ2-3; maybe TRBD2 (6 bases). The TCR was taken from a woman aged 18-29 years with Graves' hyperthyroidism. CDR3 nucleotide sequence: TGTGCCAGCTCAAGGGGCGGGGCAGATACGCAGTATTTT. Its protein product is CASSRGGADTQYF.